The rows below give T cell receptor beta chains drawn from one sample of a study of blood T cell repertoires in COVID-19. Sequencing was performed with immunoSEQ multiplex PCR; in TCRdb, only in-frame clones are kept and a portion is missing. The data show approximately 180,000 clones, approximately 89% seen once. Sequencing used peripheral blood. These receptor sequences come from a man between 35 and 55 years old with active or convalescent COVID-19. The CDR3 runs from the conserved cysteine through the conserved F or W. Rows may omit the clone size; those that give it use once, few, many or a size class.

V	J	size	CDR3
TRBV6-2/TRBV6-3	TRBJ1-6	.	CASSYSKGTARYSNSPLHF
TRBV14	TRBJ2-7	.	CASSHGTGTYYEQYF
TRBV4-2	TRBJ2-1	few	CASSQAQGAINEQFF
TRBV18	TRBJ1-6	.	CASSPMVRDSPLHF
TRBV29-1	TRBJ1-1	.	CSVESSGQVPAFF
TRBV7-9	TRBJ2-6	.	CASSLAGGQSGANVLTF
TRBV12-3/TRBV12-4	TRBJ1-5	.	CASTRSGQPQHF
TRBV6-1	TRBJ1-5	.	CASRTHDRENQPQHF
TRBV5-4	TRBJ1-5	few	CASSRDRGQPQHF
TRBV28	TRBJ1-3	once	CASRPDRGKVSGNTIYF
TRBV24-1	TRBJ1-4	.	CATSDSFGTTTNEKLFF
TRBV5-1	TRBJ1-1	.	CASSATGVRTEAFF
TRBV10-3	TRBJ1-4	.	CASRETNEKLFF
TRBV11-2	TRBJ1-6	.	CASSLIRGRNSPLHF
TRBV10-3	TRBJ1-1	.	CATLQGANTEAFF
TRBV30	TRBJ1-1	.	CAWSKTGTGGEAFF
TRBV11-2	TRBJ2-1	.	CASSPQAGRYNEQFF
TRBV30	TRBJ1-2	.	CAWSVLGQGLSPNYGYTF
TRBV28	TRBJ1-1	.	CASSLTPENTEAFF
TRBV10-3	TRBJ1-4	.	CATTPGTRLANEKLFF
TRBV6-5	TRBJ2-2	.	CASSRQGPRGELFF
TRBV6-1	TRBJ1-6	once	CASSDPPGQGNSPLHF
TRBV4-1	TRBJ2-3	.	CASSQVLAGGGTDTQYF
TRBV28	TRBJ1-1	.	CASSSPYPDRGMNTEAFF
TRBV7-9	TRBJ1-4	.	CASSPTPVDRLNYNEKLFF
TRBV3-1/TRBV3-2	TRBJ2-1	.	CASSQGPGLAGDGFF
TRBV7-2	TRBJ1-5	.	CASSAHRGGQPQHF
TRBV11-1	TRBJ1-2	.	CASSLAGAGQGAFSYTF
TRBV5-6	TRBJ1-6	.	CASSLAGQFISPLHF
TRBV11-1	TRBJ2-7	.	CASTLGTASAEQYF
TRBV6-5	TRBJ1-5	.	CASTEGQGRQPQHF
TRBV5-6	TRBJ1-3	.	CASSPVGGANTIYF
TRBV15	TRBJ1-1	.	CATSGITGTGENTEAFF